This T cell receptor (gamma chain) was recovered during a study of γδ T cells in repeated Plasmodium falciparum infection. On the study more broadly: Four controlled malaria infections with P. falciparum NF54 spanned about 640 days.

In this sample, this clone turned up many times. What it binds is unknown. The protein TCRdb lists belongs to a much larger clone and differs from this DNA's translation at residue 3, which points to a read error; the protein shown is made from the DNA. TCRdb repeated clone calling on the multiplex PCR reads with CATT. The repertoire holds about 26,000 gamma-chain clones, with about 3% as singletons. Gammadelta T cells were flow-sorted from PBMC into Vgamma9/Vdelta2+ and Vdelta2-negative populations for bulk analysis. Points from the study as a whole: Vgamma9/Vdelta2+ T cells showed a stable polyclonal repertoire with shared TCRgamma sequences.

The CDR3 extends over 10 amino acids. Trimming took 12 bases from V and 9 from J; bases not matched to a gene: 11. Germline V gene lookup returns CDR1 GITISATS and CDR2 ISYDGTV (reference sequence). The TCR comes from a pool of human donors (malaria-infected and uninfected, not separated). Sequencing input: gamma-delta T cells from blood. The chain carries TRGV9 and TRGJ1 or TRGJ2. The J gene, not given by TCRdb, was assigned here from a germline match of the nucleotide sequence. The CDR3 loop is CALRTPKKLF. The CDR3 DNA sequence: TGTGCCCTCAGGACTCCTAAGAAACTCTTT.